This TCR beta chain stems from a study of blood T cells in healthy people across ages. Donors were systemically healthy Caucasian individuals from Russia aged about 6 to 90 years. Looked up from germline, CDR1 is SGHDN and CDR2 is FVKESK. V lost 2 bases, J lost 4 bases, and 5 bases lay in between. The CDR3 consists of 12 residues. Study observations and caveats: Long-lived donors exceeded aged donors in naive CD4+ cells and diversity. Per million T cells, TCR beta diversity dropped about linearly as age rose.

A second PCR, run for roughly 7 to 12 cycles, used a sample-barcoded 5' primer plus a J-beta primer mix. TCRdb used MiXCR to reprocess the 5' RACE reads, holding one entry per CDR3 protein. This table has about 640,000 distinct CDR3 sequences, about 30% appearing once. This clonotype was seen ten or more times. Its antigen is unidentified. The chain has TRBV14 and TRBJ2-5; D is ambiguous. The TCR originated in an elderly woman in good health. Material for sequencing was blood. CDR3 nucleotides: TGTGCCAGCAGCCAACCCAGAGAGACCCAGTACTTC. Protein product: CASSQPRETQYF.